These T cell receptor beta chains were read from a single sample in a study of shared clonotypes between healthy human individuals. Profiled with immunoSEQ multiplex PCR; TCRdb holds only in-frame clones, not every one. The sample includes around 550,000 clones, 90% to 95% of them seen just once. Material: naive CD8+ T cells sorted from blood. Receptor source: a woman aged 25 to 39 in good health. CDR3s include the opening cysteine and the closing phenylalanine or tryptophan. The D gene is left open where the match is weak. Rows may omit the clone size; those that give it use once, few, many or a size class.

>TRBV7-6|.|.|TRBJ2-7
CASSVDDLTYEQYF
TGTGCCAGCAGCGTGGACGACTTAACCTACGAGCAGTACTTC
>TRBV27|.|.|TRBJ2-1
CASYSRGGGLEQFF
TGTGCCAGTTACTCCAGGGGGGGCGGGTTGGAGCAGTTCTTC
>TRBV9|.|.|TRBJ2-1
CASSVGASRESYNEQFF
TGTGCCAGCAGCGTAGGCGCATCAAGGGAGTCCTACAATGAGCAGTTCTTC
>TRBV4-2|TRBD1|.|TRBJ1-2
CASSQTGEGGYGYTF
TGTGCCAGCAGCCAGACAGGGGAAGGAGGCTATGGCTACACCTTC
>TRBV11-2|TRBD1|.|TRBJ1-6
CASSQGQGSSPLHF
TGTGCCAGCAGCCAGGGACAGGGGAGTTCACCCCTCCACTTT
>TRBV2|TRBD1|.|TRBJ2-7
CASSRTGEAYEQYF
TGTGCCAGCAGCAGGACAGGGGAGGCCTACGAGCAGTACTTC
>TRBV7-9|.|.|TRBJ2-1
CASSFSGEQFF
TGTGCCAGCAGTTTCAGCGGGGAGCAGTTCTTC
>TRBV5-8|TRBD1|.|TRBJ2-7
CASSFGTGAYEQYF
TGTGCCAGCAGCTTCGGGACAGGGGCCTACGAGCAGTACTTC
>TRBV27|TRBD2|.|TRBJ2-3
CASSLDPLAGEVADTQYF
TGTGCCAGCAGTTTAGACCCACTAGCGGGAGAGGTGGCAGATACGCAGTATTTT
>TRBV28|.|.|TRBJ2-1
CASSLTRAGKDTNEQFF
TGTGCCAGCAGTTTAACCCGTGCAGGGAAAGATACAAATGAGCAGTTCTTC
>TRBV13|.|.|TRBJ1-4
CASSLGNNEKLFF
TGTGCCAGCAGCCTCGGGAACAATGAAAAACTGTTTTTT
>TRBV7-2|TRBD2|.|TRBJ2-7
CASSSSGGFSYEQYF
TGTGCCAGCAGCTCTAGCGGGGGCTTCTCCTACGAGCAGTACTTC
>TRBV7-8|.|.|TRBJ2-7
CASSLMGLHPLDEQYF
TGTGCCAGCAGCTTAATGGGCCTCCACCCACTGGACGAGCAGTACTTC
>TRBV5-1|TRBD1|few|TRBJ1-2
CASSPGDRENYGYTF
TGCGCCAGCAGCCCGGGTGACAGGGAGAACTATGGCTACACCTTC
>TRBV27|TRBD1|.|TRBJ2-2
CASSFEGARDAAGELFF
TGTGCCAGCAGTTTCGAGGGGGCGAGAGACGCGGCCGGGGAGCTGTTTTTT
>TRBV27|TRBD2|.|TRBJ2-7
CASSPGTNEQYF
TGTGCCAGCAGCCCTGGGACTAACGAGCAGTACTTC
>TRBV27|TRBD2|once|TRBJ2-3
CASSFRLAGDDTQYF
TGTGCCAGCAGTTTTAGGCTAGCGGGAGACGATACGCAGTATTTT
>TRBV27|TRBD1|.|TRBJ2-7
CASSPWGTGFYEQYF
TGTGCCAGCAGTCCATGGGGGACAGGGTTTTACGAGCAGTACTTC
>TRBV13|TRBD1|.|TRBJ2-7
CASSLGAGTGLYEQYF
TGTGCCAGCAGCTTAGGGGCCGGGACAGGGCTCTACGAGCAGTACTTC